Listed below are T cell receptor beta chains from one sample, sequenced in a study of identical twins. MiXCR, applied by TCRdb to the 5' RACE reads, yields one record per CDR3 protein. The repertoire holds 1.5 million to 2 million distinct CDR3 sequences, with roughly 35% as singletons. Source material: cord blood. The source is a newborn girl in good health. Each CDR3 is given with its conserved first and last residue. The order of the fields is clone size, CDR3 length, V gene, D gene, J gene, CDR3 protein, CDR3 DNA. A D gene is named only where the DNA matches it firmly. Not all rows give a size; the values are once, few, many and, for expanded clones, a class.

size: few; length: 16; V: TRBV28; D: TRBD1; J: TRBJ2-3; CDR3: CASSLRGGQLTDTQYF; DNA: TGTGCCAGCAGTTTGAGAGGGGGACAGCTCACAGATACGCAGTATTTT
size: -; length: 15; V: TRBV5-1; D: TRBD1; J: TRBJ2-5; CDR3: CASSLAGTGRDTQYF; DNA: TGCGCCAGCAGCTTGGCCGGGACAGGGCGGGATACGCAGTACTTC
size: -; length: 14; V: TRBV6-6; D: -; J: TRBJ2-7; CDR3: CASSPGSPSYEQYF; DNA: TGTGCCAGCAGCCCCGGGTCCCCTTCCTACGAGCAGTACTTC
size: -; length: 18; V: TRBV12-3/TRBV12-4; D: TRBD2; J: TRBJ2-3; CDR3: CASSAPGLAGGSTDTQYF; DNA: TGTGCCAGCAGCGCGCCGGGACTAGCGGGGGGAAGCACAGATACGCAGTATTTT
size: -; length: 15; V: TRBV11-2; D: -; J: TRBJ1-2; CDR3: CASSIDLTANYGYTF; DNA: TGTGCCAGCAGCATAGACCTGACAGCTAACTATGGCTACACCTTC
size: -; length: 15; V: TRBV6-5; D: TRBD2; J: TRBJ2-1; CDR3: CASSWVAGLDNEQFF; DNA: TGTGCCAGCAGTTGGGTAGCGGGACTTGACAATGAGCAGTTCTTC
size: -; length: 12; V: TRBV11-2; D: -; J: TRBJ2-7; CDR3: CASSLDHLKQYF; DNA: TGTGCCAGCAGCTTAGATCATCTCAAGCAGTACTTC
size: -; length: 19; V: TRBV29-1; D: -; J: TRBJ2-5; CDR3: CSVESIQGGYTFGSGTQYF; DNA: -
size: few; length: 15; V: TRBV29-1; D: TRBD1; J: TRBJ2-3; CDR3: CSVEGTGLGTDTQYF; DNA: TGCAGCGTTGAAGGGACAGGGCTGGGCACAGATACGCAGTATTTT
size: -; length: 16; V: TRBV28; D: -; J: TRBJ2-2; CDR3: CASSSLGGTNTGELFF; DNA: TGTGCCAGCAGTTCCCTCGGGGGTACTAACACCGGGGAGCTGTTTTTT
size: -; length: 14; V: TRBV20-1; D: -; J: TRBJ2-1; CDR3: CSGGRGTNYNEQFF; DNA: TGCAGTGGAGGGCGGGGGACAAACTACAATGAGCAGTTCTTC
size: many; length: 12; V: TRBV12-3/TRBV12-4; D: TRBD1; J: TRBJ2-7; CDR3: CASNTGVGEQYF; DNA: TGTGCCAGCAATACAGGGGTTGGCGAGCAGTACTTC
size: -; length: 10; V: TRBV28; D: -; J: TRBJ1-5; CDR3: CASSYQPHHF; DNA: TGTGCCAGCAGTTATCAGCCCCACCATTTT
size: -; length: 17; V: TRBV5-1; D: -; J: TRBJ2-7; CDR3: CASSLALSGLLNNEQYF; DNA: TGCGCCAGCAGCTTGGCGCTCAGCGGCCTCCTTAACAATGAGCAGTACTTC
size: few; length: 15; V: TRBV27; D: TRBD2; J: TRBJ2-3; CDR3: CASSLWGGDTDTQYF; DNA: TGTGCCAGCAGTTTGTGGGGGGGGGACACAGATACGCAGTATTTT
size: few; length: 17; V: TRBV21-1; D: -; J: TRBJ2-6; CDR3: CASSKTNSISGANVLTF; DNA: TGTGCCAGCAGCAAGACTAATTCTATCTCTGGGGCCAACGTCCTGACTTTC
size: -; length: 19; V: TRBV6-5; D: TRBD2; J: TRBJ2-2; CDR3: CASSYSHPYSGGNTGELFF; DNA: TGTGCCAGCAGTTACTCCCACCCCTATAGCGGGGGGAACACCGGGGAGCTGTTTTTT
size: -; length: 18; V: TRBV27; D: TRBD1; J: TRBJ1-4; CDR3: CASSLFGDRGPGSEKLFF; DNA: TGTGCCAGCAGTTTATTCGGGGACAGGGGTCCCGGGAGCGAAAAACTGTTTTTT
size: once; length: 18; V: TRBV3-1; D: -; J: TRBJ1-6; CDR3: CASSPMASGRPSNSPLHF; DNA: TGTGCCAGCAGCCCAATGGCCTCGGGGCGTCCCTCTAATTCACCCCTCCACTTT
size: -; length: 14; V: TRBV5-1; D: -; J: TRBJ2-1; CDR3: CASSLTSIVAEQFF; DNA: TGCGCCAGCAGCTTAACTAGCATCGTCGCTGAGCAGTTCTTC
size: -; length: 15; V: TRBV25-1; D: TRBD1; J: TRBJ1-2; CDR3: CASRGRDRGSNGYTF; DNA: TGTGCCAGCAGAGGGCGGGACAGGGGATCGAATGGCTACACCTTC
size: -; length: 12; V: TRBV12-3/TRBV12-4; D: -; J: TRBJ2-5; CDR3: CASSFTHETQYF; DNA: TGTGCCAGCAGTTTCACCCACGAGACCCAGTACTTC
size: -; length: 16; V: TRBV21-1; D: -; J: TRBJ2-7; CDR3: CASSKRAGTGDNEQYF; DNA: TGTGCCAGCAGCAAAAGGGCCGGGACAGGCGACAATGAGCAGTACTTC
size: -; length: 14; V: TRBV5-1; D: -; J: TRBJ1-6; CDR3: CASSLTGHNSPLHF; DNA: TGCGCCAGCAGCTTGACAGGCCATAATTCACCCCTCCACTTT
size: -; length: 14; V: TRBV13; D: -; J: TRBJ2-5; CDR3: CASSRATDFNEQYF; DNA: TGTGCCAGCAGCCGTGCTACCGACTTCAATGAGCAGTACTTC
size: once; length: 13; V: TRBV20-1; D: -; J: TRBJ1-5; CDR3: CSARGASDQPQHF; DNA: TGCAGTGCTAGAGGGGCGAGCGATCAGCCCCAGCATTTT
size: few; length: 15; V: TRBV4-1; D: -; J: TRBJ1-2; CDR3: CASSQPGTANYGYTF; DNA: TGCGCCAGCAGCCAACCTGGGACCGCCAACTATGGCTACACCTTC
size: -; length: 15; V: TRBV12-3/TRBV12-4; D: TRBD2; J: TRBJ2-1; CDR3: CASARLAGGPNEQFF; DNA: TGTGCCAGCGCCAGGCTAGCGGGCGGGCCCAATGAGCAGTTCTTC
size: few; length: 13; V: TRBV20-1; D: TRBD1; J: TRBJ2-3; CDR3: CSAPRQGRDTQYF; DNA: TGCAGTGCACCCCGACAGGGGAGGGATACGCAGTATTTT
size: -; length: 16; V: TRBV2; D: -; J: TRBJ2-7; CDR3: CASTAGEHGQTYEQYF; DNA: TGTGCCAGCACCGCAGGGGAGCACGGCCAAACCTACGAGCAGTACTTC
size: many; length: 12; V: TRBV29-1; D: -; J: TRBJ2-7; CDR3: CSVLKGAWEQYF; DNA: TGCAGCGTCCTCAAGGGTGCCTGGGAGCAGTACTTC
size: -; length: 17; V: TRBV4-1; D: TRBD2; J: TRBJ2-1; CDR3: CASSATAGGVSYNEQFF; DNA: TGCGCCAGCAGCGCGACCGCGGGAGGGGTCTCTTACAATGAGCAGTTCTTC
size: -; length: 14; V: TRBV21-1; D: -; J: TRBJ2-7; CDR3: CASSKEPRKPEQYF; DNA: TGTGCCAGCAGCAAAGAACCTCGGAAACCCGAGCAGTACTTC
size: -; length: 14; V: TRBV20-1; D: -; J: TRBJ1-1; CDR3: CSASFGQLNTEAFF; DNA: TGCAGTGCTAGTTTCGGGCAGTTGAACACTGAAGCTTTCTTT
size: few; length: 16; V: TRBV28; D: -; J: TRBJ1-5; CDR3: CASSPAQGYSNQPQHF; DNA: TGTGCCAGCAGCCCCGCACAGGGTTATAGCAATCAGCCCCAGCATTTT
size: -; length: 17; V: TRBV20-1; D: TRBD1; J: TRBJ1-6; CDR3: CSASDRRPGTGYSPLHF; DNA: TGCAGTGCTAGCGACCGGCGGCCGGGGACAGGGTATTCACCCCTCCACTTT
size: few; length: 12; V: TRBV20-1; D: TRBD1; J: TRBJ1-2; CDR3: CSAGTGRYGYTF; DNA: TGCAGTGCTGGGACAGGGAGGTATGGCTACACCTTC
size: few; length: 18; V: TRBV11-2; D: -; J: TRBJ2-1; CDR3: CASSLDSDPRYAYNEQFF; DNA: TGTGCCAGCAGCTTAGATTCGGACCCCCGTTACGCTTACAATGAGCAGTTCTTC
size: -; length: 15; V: TRBV28; D: -; J: TRBJ2-7; CDR3: CASSLHRAGSYEQYF; DNA: TGTGCCAGCAGTTTGCACAGGGCCGGCTCCTACGAGCAGTACTTC
size: few; length: 13; V: TRBV2; D: -; J: TRBJ2-1; CDR3: CASSEGGWLEQFF; DNA: TGTGCCAGCAGTGAAGGCGGTTGGCTTGAGCAGTTCTTC
size: once; length: 13; V: TRBV28; D: -; J: TRBJ2-5; CDR3: CASSLPGTYERYF; DNA: TGTGCCAGCAGTTTACCGGGAACCTACGAGCGGTACTTC
size: -; length: 14; V: TRBV6-5; D: -; J: TRBJ2-2; CDR3: CASTLDRLTGELFF; DNA: TGTGCCAGCACCTTAGACAGGCTGACCGGGGAGCTGTTTTTT